This T cell receptor beta chain was sequenced in a study of metastatic and nonmetastatic thyroid tumors. The wider study: Repertoires from malignant and benign thyroid patients were compared across blood and tumor or nodule tissue.

As originally analysed: Clinicopathological groups of papillary thyroid cancer showed CDR3 differences that were used to build a distant-metastasis classifier. Using MiXCR, TCRdb re-called clones from the PCR reads. The V and J calls here are based on TCRdb, not the publication. The sample lists some 21,000 clones, roughly a quarter seen once, with 5% to 7% in the top ten. Germline V gene lookup returns CDR1 MNHNS and CDR2 SASEGT. With 2 bases clipped from V and 3 bases from J, the junction kept 2 bases outside the gene matches. The CDR3 is 14 residues long. No patient had received any treatment before thyroid surgery. This clone was counted a few times.

The TCR comes from a female donor with papillary thyroid cancer or a benign thyroid nodule (not recorded which). Some clones in this sample may be carry-over from other donors' samples. This chain links TRBV6-1 with TRBJ2-3; 7 bases are a match to TRBD1. Sequencing input: tumor tissue. The CDR3 sequence is CASSEPRGTDTQYF. CDR3 nucleotides: TGTGCCAGCAGTGAACCCAGGGGGACAGATACGCAGTATTTT.